These 21 T cell receptor beta chains originate from one sample sequenced in a study of T cells in women clearing cervical HPV infection. Here immunoSEQ multiplex PCR was the method, and the copy in TCRdb shows in-frame clones only, minus some. Its clone listing holds over 30,000 clones. The sample consisted of blood buffy coat. These receptors were taken from a woman aged 18-69 years with a cervical HPV16 infection that either progressed to CIN3+ or cleared (not recorded which).

For this clone: The read falls 3 residues short of the CDR3 end, and the missing part is taken from the germline J gene. This chain uses TRBV30 with TRBJ2-7; maybe TRBD1 (6 bases). The germline CDR1 and CDR2 sequences are GTSNPN and SVGIG (reference sequence). Trimming shortened V by 8 bases and J by 5 bases, and 13 bases separated the two germline ends. This CDR3 is built from 11 residues. The CDR3 sequence: CAGHRANEQYF. The CDR3 DNA, read in part, is TGTGCCGGTCACAGGGCCAACGAG.

As to this clone: The CDR3 goes on 3 residues after the read ends, and that part is filled in from the germline J gene. The chain employs TRBV5-1 and TRBJ2-1; TRBD2 is a possible D gene (7 bases). The CDR3 loop spans 15 amino acids. Germline CDR1 and CDR2: SGHRS and YFSETQ. Trimming removed 4 bases from V and 9 bases from J, with 20 bases in between. CDR3 DNA, as far as it was read: TGCGCCAGCAGCACGGGGGGCCGGGGCAAGACTGAG. Protein product: CASSTGGRGKTE. The full CDR3 reads CASSTGGRGKTEQFF.

Details on this clone: The read comes to an end 3 residues before the CDR3 does, leaving the germline J gene to fill in the end. V and J are TRBV20-1 and TRBJ2-7; tentative D call: TRBD1 (6 bases). V shed 0 bases and J shed 0 bases, with 12 bases lying between them. The V gene's germline CDR1 is DFQATT and CDR2 SNEGSKA (reference sequence). This CDR3 has 15 residues. The CDR3 DNA, read in part, is TGCAGTGCTAGAGACCAGACAGGAAGCTCCTACGAG. Translated: CSARDQTGSSYE. The CDR3 reads in full as CSARDQTGSSYEQYF.

With respect to this clone: The read stops 3 residues short of the end of the CDR3; the missing end is completed from the germline J gene. The chain uses TRBV29-1 and TRBJ1-2, with a possible D match to TRBD1 (5 bases). Trimming cost V 0 bases and J 6 bases, with 17 bases left between them. Germline loops: CDR1 SQVTM, CDR2 ANQGSEA. The CDR3 runs to 15 residues. The CDR3 reads CSVEDLQRGGNGYTF. The covered CDR3 bases are TGCAGCGTTGAAGATCTTCAAAGGGGAGGGAATGGC.

A note on this clone: Sequencing ends 3 residues short of the CDR3 end; the germline J gene provides the rest. The chain carries TRBV4-2 and TRBJ2-2; 9 bases map to TRBD2. V was pared by 4 bases and J by 5 bases, with 5 bases of the junction left unmatched. The CDR3 is 15 residues long. Germline V CDR1 and CDR2: LGHNA, YNFKEQ. The CDR3 bases that were read are TGTGCCAGCAGCCGGATAGCGGGGGAAACCGGGGAG. Translation gives CASSRIAGETGE. The complete CDR3 sequence is CASSRIAGETGELFF.

Comment on this clone: The CDR3 extends 3 residues past the end of the read, so its final part is completed from the germline J gene. The genes are TRBV7-6 and TRBJ2-7, with a tentative D call TRBD1 (5 bases). V was trimmed by 0 bases and J by 2 bases, leaving 5 bases between them. The CDR3 is 13 residues long. Germline V gives CDR1 SGHVS, CDR2 FNYEAQ. The CDR3 sequence is CASSLAGPYEQYF. Partial CDR3 DNA: TGTGCCAGCAGCTTAGCGGGGCCCTACGAG.

With regard to this clone: The CDR3 end is not reached by the read, which stops 3 residues before it; the germline J gene fills it in. V gene TRBV5-1 combines with J gene TRBJ1-2; 8 nucleotides match TRBD1. The germline V gene has CDR1 SGHRS and CDR2 YFSETQ. Unmatched junction bases numbered 12, after V lost 4 bases and J lost 4 bases. This CDR3 contains 16 residues. The sequenced part of the CDR3 DNA is TGCGCCAGCAGCACGGACAGGGAGGCAGGGACCTATGGC. It is translated as CASSTDREAGTYG. The CDR3 in full is CASSTDREAGTYGYTF.

The sequenced CDR3 bases are TGCAGCGTTGAGGGGCAGGGGGCCATCGGTGAG. This gives the protein CSVEGQGAIGE. The CDR3, in full, reads CSVEGQGAIGEQFF. The genes are TRBV29-1 and TRBJ2-1; TRBD1 matches at 8 bases. The read ends 3 residues shy of where the CDR3 ends; the end is completed using the germline J gene. This CDR3 comprises 14 residues. CDR1 SQVTM and CDR2 ANQGSEA come from the germline V gene. The V gene end was trimmed by 3 bases and the J gene end by 9 bases; junction bases not matched to a gene: 10.

Comments on this clone: The junction differs from germline at one of its ends, possibly a read error. The read is 3 residues too short to cover the CDR3 end, so that end is filled in from the germline J gene. The chain links TRBV14 to TRBJ2-7; 9 nucleotides align to TRBD2. There are 14 residues in the CDR3. The germline gives CDR1 SGHDN, CDR2 FVKESK. CDR3 loop: CASNQAGGTYEQYF. Incomplete CDR3 DNA: TGTGCCAGCAACCAAGCGGGGGGAACTTACGAG. The full variable domain, completed using reference TRBV14 and TRBJ2-7, is EAGVTQFPSHSVIEKGQTVTLRCDPISGHDNLYWYRRVMGKEIKFLLHFVKESKQDESGMPNNRFLAERTGGTYSTLKVQPAELEDSGVYFCASNQAGGTYEQYFGPGTRLTVT.

Comments on this clone: The read comes to an end 3 residues before the CDR3 does, leaving the germline J gene to fill in the end. This chain connects TRBV5-5 to TRBJ1-5; no reliable D call. This CDR3 comprises 13 residues. V lost 1 base and J lost 1, with 3 bases in between. Germline-derived CDR1 and CDR2 are SGHKS and YYEKEE (reference sequence). The CDR3 here is CASSLSSNQPQHF. Incomplete CDR3 DNA: TGTGCCAGCAGCTTGTCAAGCAATCAGCCC.

A word on this clone: The CDR3 end lies 3 residues beyond the end of the read and is filled in from the germline J gene. The chain uses TRBV2 and TRBJ1-5; a possible D gene is TRBD1 (6 bases). V gave up 7 bases and J gave up 2 bases, with 15 bases separating them. Looked up from germline, CDR1 is SNHLY and CDR2 is FYNNEI. The CDR3 has 15 amino acids. CDR3 in amino acids: CASTSGATGNQPQHF. CDR3 bases read: TGTGCCAGCACCTCAGGGGCGACTGGCAATCAGCCC.

This chain's CDR3 is CAISEGSSLNEQFF. Incomplete CDR3 DNA: TGTGCCATCAGTGAGGGTAGTTCTCTCAATGAG. This sequence joins TRBV10-3 and TRBJ2-1; no definite D call. The CDR3 end falls 3 residues outside the read, so it is completed with the germline J gene. The ends were cut back, 2 bases at V and 6 bases at J, with 11 bases in the middle. Germline V CDR1 and CDR2: ENHRY, SYGVKD. The length of the CDR3 is 14 residues.

With regard to this clone: The CDR3 goes on 3 residues after the read ends, and that part is filled in from the germline J gene. The chain combines TRBV5-1 with TRBJ1-6; D ambiguous. The V gene lost 0 bases and the J gene lost 7 bases, with 20 bases spanning the gap. CDR3 length: 18 amino acids. In germline, CDR1 is SGHRS, CDR2 YFSETQ. The CDR3 bases that were read are TGCGCCAGCAGCTTGGCTTTTGGTAAAGATCGGGGAAATTCACCC. Translated: CASSLAFGKDRGNSP. Given in full, the CDR3 is CASSLAFGKDRGNSPLHF.

Comment on this clone: The observed sequence ends 3 residues before the CDR3 terminus, with the missing tail filled in from the germline J gene. The chain joins TRBV6-1 to TRBJ1-3, with TRBD1 as a possible D gene (5 bases). Between the trimmed V and J ends, which lost 4 bases and 0 bases, there was a span of 13 bases. The CDR3 spans 16 residues. Germline loops: CDR1 MNHNS, CDR2 SASEGT. The covered CDR3 bases are TGTGCCAGCAGTGTAGACAGCATTTTCTCTGGAAACACC. Its translation: CASSVDSIFSGNT. The entire CDR3 protein is CASSVDSIFSGNTIYF.

On this clone itself: Read data end 3 residues before the CDR3 end; the end is taken from the germline J gene. J is TRBJ1-6 and V is TRBV5-1, with 7 bases that match TRBD1. Trimming cost V 4 bases and J 9 bases; bases outside gene matches: 10. The CDR3 loop spans 15 amino acids. Germline CDR1 and CDR2: SGHRS and YFSETQ. Incomplete CDR3 DNA: TGCGCCAGCAGCGCCCTGACAGGGATGGGTTCACCC. Translating it yields CASSALTGMGSP. The whole CDR3 protein is CASSALTGMGSPLHF. Using reference TRBV5-1 and TRBJ1-6 for the parts outside the CDR3, the full variable domain is KAGVTQTPRYLIKTRGQQVTLSCSPISGHRSVSWYQQTPGQGLQFLFEYFSETQRNKGNFPGRFSGRQFSNSRSEMNVSTLELGDSALYLCASSALTGMGSPLHFGNGTRLTVT.

Comments on this clone: The CDR3 end is not reached by the read, which stops 3 residues before it; the germline J gene fills it in. The J gene is TRBJ1-1, the V gene TRBV5-5, with D uncertain. The V and J ends lost 2 bases and 3 bases respectively, with 14 bases between them. From germline, CDR1 is SGHKS and CDR2 YYEKEE (reference sequence). The CDR3 totals 15 residues. CDR3 loop: CASSFGSLRDTEAFF. Partial CDR3 DNA: TGTGCCAGCAGCTTTGGCAGTCTCCGAGACACTGAA.

Remarks on this clone: The DNA ends 3 residues before the CDR3 does, and the rest of the CDR3 is filled in from the germline J gene. The chain couples TRBV2 to TRBJ2-3; tentative D call: TRBD2 (6 bases). Looked up from germline, CDR1 is SNHLY and CDR2 is FYNNEI. The CDR3 is 12 amino acids. V dropped 1 base and J dropped 8 bases, with 7 bases sitting between them. This chain's CDR3 is CASSEGRGTQYF. The sequenced CDR3 bases are TGTGCCAGCAGTGAAGGGAGGGGTACG.

Measured by frequency, this clone is medium-sized. The CDR3 goes on 3 residues after the read ends, and that part is filled in from the germline J gene. The chain is built from TRBV12-5 and TRBJ1-2; TRBD1 is a possible D gene (6 bases). This CDR3 has 14 residues. The V gene lost 1 base and the J gene lost 4 bases, with 10 bases spanning the gap. Germline-derived CDR1 and CDR2 are LGHNT and FRNRAP. CDR3 sequence: CASGLGTGIYGYTF. The sequenced CDR3 bases are TGTGCTAGTGGTTTGGGAACAGGGATCTATGGC.

As for this clone: Sequencing ends 3 residues short of the CDR3 end; the germline J gene provides the rest. The chain recombines TRBV19 with TRBJ2-5, with 11 bases identical to TRBD1. The CDR3 runs to 15 residues. The V and J ends lost 5 bases and 2 bases, in that order; junction bases with no gene match: 4. Germline values: CDR1 LNHDA, CDR2 SQIVND (reference sequence). CDR3 amino acids: CASSAGTGGQETQYF. The sequenced part of the CDR3 DNA is TGTGCCAGTAGTGCCGGGACAGGGGGACAAGAGACC.

As concerns this clone: The junction differs from germline at one of its ends, possibly a read error. The observed sequence ends 3 residues before the CDR3 terminus, with the missing tail filled in from the germline J gene. The rearrangement joins TRBV6-4 to TRBJ2-5, with 7 bases that match TRBD2. CDR1 MRHNA and CDR2 SNTAGT come from the germline V gene. The CDR3 has 15 residues. The CDR3 region is CASIDRLAGGETQYF. CDR3 DNA, as far as it was read: TGTGCCAGCATTGACCGACTAGCTGGGGGGGAGACC.

Concerning this clone itself: The read finishes 3 residues shy of the CDR3 end, and the germline J gene is used to complete it. The chain joins TRBV10-3 to TRBJ1-2, with a tentative D call TRBD1 (6 bases). This CDR3 has 16 amino acids. Germline lookup yields CDR1 ENHRY and CDR2 SYGVKD. With 2 bases removed from V and 0 bases from J, the gap between germline ends came to 13 bases. The CDR3 bases that were read are TGTGCCATCAGTGAGCCTTGGGACATCACTAACTATGGC. This sequence encodes CAISEPWDITNYG. The entire CDR3 protein reads CAISEPWDITNYGYTF.